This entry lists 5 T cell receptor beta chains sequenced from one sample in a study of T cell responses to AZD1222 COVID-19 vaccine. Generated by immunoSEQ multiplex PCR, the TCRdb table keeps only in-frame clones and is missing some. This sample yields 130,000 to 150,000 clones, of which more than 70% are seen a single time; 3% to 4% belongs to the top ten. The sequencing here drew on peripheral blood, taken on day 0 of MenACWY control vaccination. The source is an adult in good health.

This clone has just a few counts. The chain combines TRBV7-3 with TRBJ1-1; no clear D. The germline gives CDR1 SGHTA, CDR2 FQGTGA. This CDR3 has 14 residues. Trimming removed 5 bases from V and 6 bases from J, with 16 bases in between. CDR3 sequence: CASSPTRSIAEAFF. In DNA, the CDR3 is TGTGCCAGCAGCCCCACCCGGTCCATCGCTGAAGCTTTCTTT. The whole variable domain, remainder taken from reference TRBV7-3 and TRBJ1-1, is GAGVSQTPSNKVTEKGKYVELRCDPISGHTALYWYRQSLGQGPEFLIYFQGTGAADDSGLPNDRFFAVRPEGSVSTLKIQRTERGDSAVYLCASSPTRSIAEAFFGQGTRLTVV.

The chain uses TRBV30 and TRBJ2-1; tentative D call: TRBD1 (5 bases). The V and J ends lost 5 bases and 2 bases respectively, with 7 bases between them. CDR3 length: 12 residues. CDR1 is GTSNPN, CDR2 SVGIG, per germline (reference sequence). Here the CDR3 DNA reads TGTGCCTGGGAACAGGCCTACAATGAGCAGTTCTTC. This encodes CAWEQAYNEQFF.

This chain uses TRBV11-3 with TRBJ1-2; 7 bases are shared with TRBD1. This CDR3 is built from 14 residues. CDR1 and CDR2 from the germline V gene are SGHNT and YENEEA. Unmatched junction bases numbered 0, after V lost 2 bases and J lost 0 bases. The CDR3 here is CASSLQGANYGYTF. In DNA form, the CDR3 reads TGTGCCAGCAGCTTACAGGGGGCTAACTATGGCTACACCTTC.

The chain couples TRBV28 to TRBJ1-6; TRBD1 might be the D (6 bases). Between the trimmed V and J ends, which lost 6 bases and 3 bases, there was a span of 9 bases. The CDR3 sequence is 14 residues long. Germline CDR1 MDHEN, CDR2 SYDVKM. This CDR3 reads CASRVTGYNSPLHF. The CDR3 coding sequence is TGTGCCAGCAGGGTGACAGGCTATAATTCACCCCTCCACTTT.

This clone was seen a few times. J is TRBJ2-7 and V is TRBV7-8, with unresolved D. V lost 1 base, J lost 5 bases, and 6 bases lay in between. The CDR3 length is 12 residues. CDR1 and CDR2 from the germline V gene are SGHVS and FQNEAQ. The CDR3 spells CASSLVPHEQYF. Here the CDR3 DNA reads TGTGCCAGCAGCTTAGTCCCCCACGAGCAGTACTTC.